This entry lists 24 T cell receptor beta chains sequenced from one sample in a study of T cell responses to AZD1222 COVID-19 vaccine. Produced via immunoSEQ multiplex PCR; TCRdb's table is partial and in-frame only. The profile shows under 120,000 clones, approximately 90% of them singletons. The sample in question was peripheral blood, obtained 28 days after the second AZD1222 dose. The receptors stem from an adult who received the AZD1222 COVID-19 vaccine.

The rearrangement links TRBV5-1 to TRBJ1-5; D might be TRBD1 (5 bases). Trimming left V 4 bases short and J 6 bases short, with 14 bases between. CDR3 length equals 14 residues. Per germline, CDR1 SGHRS and CDR2 YFSETQ. The CDR3: CASSPGGGIQPQHF. The CDR3 DNA follows: TGCGCCAGCAGCCCGGGTGGGGGGATTCAGCCCCAGCATTTT.

The chain has TRBV19 and TRBJ1-5; TRBD1 matches 10 bases. V lost 5 bases and J lost 5; bases outside the gene matches: 9. Germline V CDR1 and CDR2: LNHDA, SQIVND (reference sequence). The CDR3 contains 16 residues. CDR3 amino acids: CASSLDRDRGDQPQHF. The CDR3 coding sequence is TGTGCCAGTAGTCTCGACCGGGACAGGGGTGATCAGCCCCAGCATTTT.

The sample holds one count of this clone. The V and J genes are TRBV19 and TRBJ2-2, with a tentative D call TRBD2 (6 bases). The germline CDR1 and CDR2 sequences are LNHDA and SQIVND (reference sequence). This CDR3 has 15 amino acids. Trimming stripped 5 bases from V and 4 bases from J, with 14 bases between. DNA for the CDR3: TGTGCCAGTAGTCCTCCCGGGGGAACCACCGGGGAGCTGTTTTTT. Protein: CASSPPGGTTGELFF.

The rearrangement uses TRBV2 and TRBJ2-5; 8 bases agree with TRBD2. V was clipped by 3 bases and J by 5 bases; unmatched bases: 8. The CDR3 covers 15 residues. Germline V gene lookup returns CDR1 SNHLY and CDR2 FYNNEI. The DNA for the CDR3 is TGTGCCAGCAGTGAGACTAGCGACCGTCGGGAGACCCAGTACTTC. It codes for CASSETSDRRETQYF.

The chain uses TRBV3-1 (or the pseudogene TRBV3-2) and TRBJ1-6; D may be TRBD1 (6 bases). V was trimmed by 6 bases and J by 7 bases, leaving 13 bases between them. This CDR3 is built from 14 residues. Germline V gene lookup returns CDR1 LGHDT and CDR2 YNNKEL (reference sequence). The CDR3 bases are TGTGCCAGCAGAATCCGGACAGAGAATTCACCCCTCCACTTT. As protein: CASRIRTENSPLHF.

The chain employs TRBV27 and TRBJ1-1, with D hard to call. This CDR3 is built from 12 residues. V lost 6 bases, J lost 1 base, and 6 bases lay in between. Germline V lookup: CDR1 MNHEY, CDR2 SMNVEV (reference sequence). CDR3 in amino acids: CASRHWNTEAFF. In nucleotides, the CDR3 is TGTGCCAGCAGGCACTGGAACACTGAAGCTTTCTTT.

The gene calls are TRBV7-8 and TRBJ1-5, with a weak D call TRBD1 (5 bases). The CDR3 sequence is 15 residues long. Between the trimmed V and J ends, which lost 1 base and 1 base, there was a span of 8 bases. Germline CDR1 reads SGHVS; CDR2 reads FQNEAQ. The CDR3 coding sequence is TGTGCCAGCAGCTTAGGGGACGCGAGCAATCAGCCCCAGCATTTT. Translation: CASSLGDASNQPQHF.

The chain uses TRBV29-1 and TRBJ1-4, with 7 bases that match TRBD1. With 4 bases clipped from V and 4 bases from J, the junction kept 6 bases outside the gene matches. Germline loops: CDR1 SQVTM, CDR2 ANQGSEA. CDR3 length: 14 residues. The CDR3 protein is CSVVPTGSNEKLFF. The CDR3 coding sequence is TGCAGCGTTGTTCCGACAGGGAGTAATGAAAAACTGTTTTTT. The variable domain in full, completed from reference TRBV29-1 and TRBJ1-4, reads SAVISQKPSRDICQRGTSLTIQCQVDSQVTMMFWYRQQPGQSLTLIATANQGSEATYESGFVIDKFPISRPNLTFSTLTVSNMSPEDSSIYLCSVVPTGSNEKLFFGSGTQLSVL.

This clone has a handful of counts. The chain recombines TRBV5-1 with TRBJ1-2; 8 nucleotides align to TRBD1. V was pared by 2 bases and J by 6 bases, with 9 bases of the junction left unmatched. Per germline, CDR1 SGHRS and CDR2 YFSETQ. The CDR3 is made up of 15 amino acids. This chain's CDR3 is CASSFGTGGGHGYTF. CDR3 DNA: TGCGCCAGCAGCTTTGGGACAGGAGGGGGTCATGGCTACACCTTC. The full variable domain, rest sourced from reference TRBV5-1 and TRBJ1-2, is KAGVTQTPRYLIKTRGQQVTLSCSPISGHRSVSWYQQTPGQGLQFLFEYFSETQRNKGNFPGRFSGRQFSNSRSEMNVSTLELGDSALYLCASSFGTGGGHGYTFGSGTRLTVV.

The rearrangement uses TRBV4-3 and TRBJ2-2, with D perhaps TRBD2 (5 bases). V was clipped by 8 bases and J by 0 bases, with 13 bases between them. Germline CDR1 reads LGHNA; CDR2 reads YSLEER. The CDR3 runs to 15 residues. CDR3 loop: CASAHTRSNTGELFF. Written as DNA, the CDR3 is TGCGCCAGCGCCCACACTAGGTCGAACACCGGGGAGCTGTTTTTT.

The V gene is TRBV7-8, the J gene TRBJ1-3; D call uncertain. From germline, CDR1 is SGHVS and CDR2 FQNEAQ. The CDR3 is made up of 12 amino acids. V was trimmed by 1 base and J by 3 bases, leaving 1 base between them. CDR3 sequence: CASSLGGNTIYF. Here the CDR3 DNA reads TGTGCCAGCAGCTTAGGTGGAAACACCATATATTTT.

This clone is a singleton in its sample. The J gene is TRBJ2-7, the V gene TRBV5-6; D uncertain. V lost 1 base and J 6 bases, leaving 8 bases between the germline ends. The CDR3 spans 12 residues. The germline CDR1 and CDR2 sequences are SGHDT and YYEEEE. For the CDR3, the DNA is TGTGCCAGCAGCTTGCCGGGCGGCGAGCAGTACTTC. Protein: CASSLPGGEQYF. Based on the CDR3 plus reference TRBV5-6 and TRBJ2-7, the full variable domain is DAGVTQSPTHLIKTRGQQVTLRCSPKSGHDTVSWYQQALGQGPQFIFQYYEEEERQRGNFPDRFSGHQFPNYSSELNVNALLLGDSALYLCASSLPGGEQYFGPGTRLTVT.

This chain joins TRBV5-6 and TRBJ1-3, with D possibly matching TRBD1 (6 bases). V was trimmed by 1 base and J by 3 bases, leaving 14 bases between them. This CDR3 has 16 residues. Germline V gives CDR1 SGHDT, CDR2 YYEEEE. CDR3 sequence reads: CASSLFQGLGGNTIYF. The CDR3 bases are TGTGCCAGCAGCTTGTTCCAGGGGTTAGGTGGAAACACCATATATTTT.

The chain carries TRBV3-1 (or the pseudogene TRBV3-2) and TRBJ2-7, with 11 bases that match TRBD2. CDR1 and CDR2 (germline): LGHDT, YNNKEL (reference sequence). V lost 6 bases to trimming and J lost 6 bases; unmatched junction nucleotides: 4. CDR3 length: 13 residues. The CDR3 DNA is TGTGCCAGCAGACTAGCGGGAGCTTTCGAGCAGTACTTC. Translated, it gives CASRLAGAFEQYF.

V is TRBV28 and J is TRBJ1-5; a possible D gene is TRBD1 (5 bases). V lost 6 bases, J lost 3 bases, and 9 bases lay in between. This CDR3 has 13 residues. Germline CDR1 reads MDHEN; CDR2 reads SYDVKM. Written as DNA, the CDR3 is TGTGCCAGCAGCGGACATTTCAATCAGCCCCAGCATTTT. Its translation is CASSGHFNQPQHF.

The CDR3 coding sequence is TGTGCCAGCAGTGAGTGGCCCAACAGGGACGACACTGAAGCTTTCTTT. It codes for CASSEWPNRDDTEAFF. The gene calls are TRBV25-1 and TRBJ1-1, with TRBD1 as a possible D gene (6 bases). Trimming took off 3 bases at V and 3 bases at J, with 17 bases between the two ends. There are 16 residues in the CDR3. Looked up from germline, CDR1 is MGHDK and CDR2 is SYGVNS.

V gene TRBV7-9 combines with J gene TRBJ2-4; TRBD2 matches 9 bases. Per the germline V gene, CDR1 is SEHNR and CDR2 is FQNEAQ (reference sequence). The V segment lost 6 bases and the J segment 0 bases; nucleotides outside the gene matches: 6. CDR3 length: 16 residues. CDR3 sequence: CASSPSGNIAKNIQYF. The CDR3 bases are TGTGCCAGCAGTCCTAGCGGGAATATAGCCAAAAACATTCAGTACTTC.

The chain couples TRBV18 to TRBJ2-5; TRBD2 might be the D (6 bases). CDR3 length: 15 amino acids. V was trimmed by 5 bases and J by 2 bases, leaving 15 bases between them. In germline, CDR1 is KGHSH, CDR2 LQKENI. CDR3 sequence: CASSSGGTGQETQYF. The CDR3 nucleotides are TGTGCCAGCTCATCGGGTGGGACTGGACAAGAGACCCAGTACTTC.

J is TRBJ2-1 and V is TRBV11-3; D gene ambiguous. Trimming stripped 1 base from V and 5 bases from J, with 12 bases between. The germline V gene has CDR1 SGHNT and CDR2 YENEEA. This CDR3 has 15 residues. CDR3 amino acids: CASSLGVGEDNEQFF. The DNA of the CDR3 is TGTGCCAGCAGCTTAGGAGTCGGCGAAGACAATGAGCAGTTCTTC.

The rearrangement links TRBV6-5 to TRBJ2-7; 10 nucleotides match TRBD2. CDR3 length: 14 residues. J gave up 2 bases and V 6 bases, and 4 bases lay outside the gene matches. From germline, CDR1 is MNHEY and CDR2 SVGAGI. CDR3 sequence reads: CASRASGSPYEQYF. CDR3 nucleotide sequence: TGTGCCAGCAGGGCTAGCGGGAGCCCCTACGAGCAGTACTTC.

The chain employs TRBV28 and TRBJ1-1; possible D gene TRBD1, 5 bases. V lost 5 bases to trimming and J lost 3 bases, with 19 bases between them. This CDR3 region has 16 residues. Germline V lookup: CDR1 MDHEN, CDR2 SYDVKM. This CDR3 reads CASSDLSQGVDTEAFF. CDR3 nucleotides: TGTGCCAGCAGTGATTTATCGCAGGGCGTGGACACTGAAGCTTTCTTT.

The CDR3 is CASSHYPGDEQYF. As DNA, the CDR3 is TGCGCCAGCAGCCACTATCCGGGGGACGAGCAGTACTTC. The chain carries TRBV4-3 and TRBJ2-7; D perhaps matches TRBD2 (6 bases). CDR3 length equals 13 residues. Germline loops: CDR1 LGHNA, CDR2 YSLEER. V dropped 3 bases and J dropped 5 bases, with 11 bases sitting between them.

This clone was observed a single time. The rearrangement links TRBV29-1 to TRBJ1-1, with 9 positions matching TRBD1. The germline V gene has CDR1 SQVTM and CDR2 ANQGSEA. V shed 3 bases and J 3 bases; nucleotides not matched to a gene: 14. The CDR3 runs to 17 residues. The CDR3 loop is CSVDAPGQGFTYTEAFF. The CDR3 region has the DNA TGCAGCGTTGACGCTCCGGGACAGGGTTTTACTTACACTGAAGCTTTCTTT.

V usage is TRBV5-6 and J usage is TRBJ2-2; 8 nucleotides line up with TRBD1. This CDR3 spans 15 amino acids. Germline CDR1 and CDR2: SGHDT and YYEEEE. The V gene end was trimmed by 1 base and the J gene end by 4 bases; junction bases not matched to a gene: 3. The CDR3 here is CASSLRDRLTGELFF. The CDR3, as DNA: TGTGCCAGCAGCTTGAGGGACAGGCTCACCGGGGAGCTGTTTTTT.